This TCR beta chain was identified in a study of blood T cells in healthy people across ages. This clonotype was seen ten or more times. What it binds is not known. The V gene lost 6 bases and the J gene lost 1 base, with 15 bases spanning the gap. The CDR3 totals 15 residues. The germline V gene has CDR1 MNHEY and CDR2 SVGEGT. The study, taken as a whole, reports: TCR beta diversity tracked closely with naive T cell percentage.

PCR was performed a second time for about 7 to 11 cycles using a sample-barcoded 5' primer and a J-beta primer mix. Each CDR3 protein gets one entry after TCRdb re-called the 5' RACE reads with MiXCR. The sample records around 900,000 distinct CDR3 sequences, around 26% being singletons. This receptor was taken from an elderly woman in good health. The chain combines TRBV6-2 or TRBV6-3 with TRBJ1-1; D not certain. Source material: blood. CDR3 sequence reads: CASRTGELENTEAFF. As DNA, the CDR3 is TGTGCCAGCAGAACTGGGGAATTGGAGAACACTGAAGCTTTCTTT.